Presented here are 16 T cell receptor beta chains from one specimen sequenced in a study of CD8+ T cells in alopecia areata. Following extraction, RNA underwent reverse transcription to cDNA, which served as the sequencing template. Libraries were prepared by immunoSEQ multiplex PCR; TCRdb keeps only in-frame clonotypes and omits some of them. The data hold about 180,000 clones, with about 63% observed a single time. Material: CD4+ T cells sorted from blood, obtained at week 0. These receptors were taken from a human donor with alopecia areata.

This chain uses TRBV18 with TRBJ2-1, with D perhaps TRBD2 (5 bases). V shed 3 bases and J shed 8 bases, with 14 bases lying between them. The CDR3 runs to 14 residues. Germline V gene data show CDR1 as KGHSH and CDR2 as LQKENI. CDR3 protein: CASSPRTSRDEQFF. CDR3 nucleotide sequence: TGTGCCAGCTCACCTAGGACGTCGAGGGATGAGCAGTTCTTC. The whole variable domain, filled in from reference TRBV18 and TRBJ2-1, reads NAGVMQNPRHLVRRRGQEARLRCSPMKGHSHVYWYRQLPEEGLKFMVYLQKENIIDESGMPKERFSAEFPKEGPSILRIQQVVRGDSAAYFCASSPRTSRDEQFFGPGTRLTVL.

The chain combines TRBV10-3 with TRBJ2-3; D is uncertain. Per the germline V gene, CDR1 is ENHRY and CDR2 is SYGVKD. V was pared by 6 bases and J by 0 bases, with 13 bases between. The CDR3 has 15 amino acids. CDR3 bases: TGTGCCATCAGGGCAAGGGATTCCAGCACAGATACGCAGTATTTT. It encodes CAIRARDSSTDTQYF.

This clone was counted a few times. CDR3 sequence: CSVESPSAGYSGANVLTF. CDR3 sequence (DNA): TGCAGCGTTGAATCCCCCTCGGCAGGTTACTCTGGGGCCAACGTCCTGACTTTC. The chain recombines TRBV29-1 with TRBJ2-6; D gene ambiguous. With 2 bases removed from V and 0 bases from J, the gap between germline ends came to 17 bases. The CDR3 loop spans 18 amino acids. Germline lookup yields CDR1 SQVTM and CDR2 ANQGSEA.

In DNA form, the CDR3 reads TGTGCCAGCTCACCACTCCCCACGAACACTGAAGCTTTCTTT. Translated, it gives CASSPLPTNTEAFF. This chain connects TRBV18 to TRBJ1-1, with D uncertain. Trimming removed 1 base from V and 1 base from J, with 7 bases in between. There are 14 residues in the CDR3. CDR1 and CDR2 (germline): KGHSH, LQKENI.

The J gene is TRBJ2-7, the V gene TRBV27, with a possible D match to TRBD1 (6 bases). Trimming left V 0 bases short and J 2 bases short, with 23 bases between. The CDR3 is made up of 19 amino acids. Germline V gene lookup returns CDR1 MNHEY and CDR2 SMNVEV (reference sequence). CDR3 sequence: CASSLSSRVGTSSPYEQYF. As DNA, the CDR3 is TGTGCCAGCAGTTTATCCTCACGGGTCGGGACATCTTCACCCTACGAGCAGTACTTC.

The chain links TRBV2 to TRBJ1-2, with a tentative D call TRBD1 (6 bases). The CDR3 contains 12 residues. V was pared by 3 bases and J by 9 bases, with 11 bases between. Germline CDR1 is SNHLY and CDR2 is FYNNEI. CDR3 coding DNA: TGTGCCAGCAGTGAGGACAGCTTCCGCTACACCTTC. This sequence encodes CASSEDSFRYTF.

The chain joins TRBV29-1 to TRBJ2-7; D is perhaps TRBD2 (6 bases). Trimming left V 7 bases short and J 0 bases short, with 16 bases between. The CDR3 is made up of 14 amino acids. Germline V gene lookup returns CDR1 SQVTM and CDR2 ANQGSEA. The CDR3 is CSASSGPASYEQYF. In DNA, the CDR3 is TGCAGCGCCAGTAGCGGCCCAGCCTCCTACGAGCAGTACTTC.

DNA for the CDR3: TGTGCCAGCAGTTACTCAATGGAGACCCAGTACTTC. Residues: CASSYSMETQYF. This chain uses TRBV6-6 with TRBJ2-5, with D hard to call. Trimming took 0 bases from V and 5 from J, leaving 4 bases between them. CDR1 is MNHNY, CDR2 SVGAGI, per germline (reference sequence). There are 12 residues in the CDR3.

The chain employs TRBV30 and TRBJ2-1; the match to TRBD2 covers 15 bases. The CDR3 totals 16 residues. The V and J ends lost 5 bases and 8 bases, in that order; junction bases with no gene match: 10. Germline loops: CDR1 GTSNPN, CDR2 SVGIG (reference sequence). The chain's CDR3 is CAWRRGTSGGSDEQFF. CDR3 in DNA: TGTGCCTGGCGAAGAGGGACTAGCGGGGGGTCCGATGAGCAGTTCTTC. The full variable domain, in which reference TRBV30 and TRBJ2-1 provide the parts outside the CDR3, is SQTIHQWPATLVQPVGSPLSLECTVEGTSNPNLYWYRQAAGRGLQLLFYSVGIGQISSEVPQNLSASRPQDRQFILSSKKLLLSDSGFYLCAWRRGTSGGSDEQFFGPGTRLTVL.

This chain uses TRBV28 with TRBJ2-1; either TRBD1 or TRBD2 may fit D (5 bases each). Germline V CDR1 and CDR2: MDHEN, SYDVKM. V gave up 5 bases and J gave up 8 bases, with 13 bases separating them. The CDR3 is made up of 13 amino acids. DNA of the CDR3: TGTGCCAGCAGTCCAGGGACGTTCTATGAGCAGTTCTTC. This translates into CASSPGTFYEQFF.

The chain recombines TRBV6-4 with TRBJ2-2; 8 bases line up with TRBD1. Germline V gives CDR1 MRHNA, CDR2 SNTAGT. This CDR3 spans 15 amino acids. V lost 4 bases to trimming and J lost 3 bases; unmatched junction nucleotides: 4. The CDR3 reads CASSVDRGHTGELFF. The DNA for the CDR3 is TGTGCCAGCAGTGTCGACAGGGGACACACCGGGGAGCTGTTTTTT.

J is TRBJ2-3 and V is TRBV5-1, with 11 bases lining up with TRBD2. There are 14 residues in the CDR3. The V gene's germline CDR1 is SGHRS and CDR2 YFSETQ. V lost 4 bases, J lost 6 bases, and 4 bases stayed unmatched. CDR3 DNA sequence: TGCGCCAGCAGCCGACTAGCGGGGCAGGATACGCAGTATTTT. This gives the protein CASSRLAGQDTQYF. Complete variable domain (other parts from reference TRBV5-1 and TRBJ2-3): KAGVTQTPRYLIKTRGQQVTLSCSPISGHRSVSWYQQTPGQGLQFLFEYFSETQRNKGNFPGRFSGRQFSNSRSEMNVSTLELGDSALYLCASSRLAGQDTQYFGPGTRLTVL.

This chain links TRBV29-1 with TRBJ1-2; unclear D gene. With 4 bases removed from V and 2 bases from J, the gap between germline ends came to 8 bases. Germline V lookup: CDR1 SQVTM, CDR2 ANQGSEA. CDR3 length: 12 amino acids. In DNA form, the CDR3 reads TGCAGCGTTGGCGACGAGAACTATGGCTACACCTTC. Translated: CSVGDENYGYTF.

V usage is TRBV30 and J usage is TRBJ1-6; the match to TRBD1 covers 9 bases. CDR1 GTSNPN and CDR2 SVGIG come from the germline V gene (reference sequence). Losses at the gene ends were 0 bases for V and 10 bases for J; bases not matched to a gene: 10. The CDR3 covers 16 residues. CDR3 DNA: TGTGCCTGGAGTGTCCCCGGGACAGGGTTCGGCTCACCCCTCCACTTT. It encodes CAWSVPGTGFGSPLHF.

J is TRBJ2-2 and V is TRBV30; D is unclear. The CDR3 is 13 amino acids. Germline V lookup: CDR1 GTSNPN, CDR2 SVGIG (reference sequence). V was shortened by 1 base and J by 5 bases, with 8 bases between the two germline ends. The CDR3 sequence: CAWSARLTGELFF. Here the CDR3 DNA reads TGTGCCTGGAGTGCCAGGTTAACCGGGGAGCTGTTTTTT.

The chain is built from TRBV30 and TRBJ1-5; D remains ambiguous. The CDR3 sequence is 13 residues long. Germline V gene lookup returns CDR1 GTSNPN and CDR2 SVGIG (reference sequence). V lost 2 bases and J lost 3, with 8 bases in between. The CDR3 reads CAWSPGHNQPQHF. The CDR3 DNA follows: TGTGCCTGGAGTCCAGGTCACAATCAGCCCCAGCATTTT.